Listed below are T cell receptor beta chains from one sample, sequenced in a study of patients and donors after allogeneic stem cell transplantation. TCRdb reprocessed the RT-PCR reads with MiXCR, giving one entry per CDR3 protein. This table has about 230,000 distinct CDR3 sequences, 13% to 15% appearing once. Sequencing input: blood, either unsorted or a sorted T cell fraction (not recorded which). Receptors were obtained from a human donor who was either an allogeneic HSCT recipient or a stem cell or donor lymphocyte infusion donor (not recorded which). It is not recorded whose cells these are; they may come from a transplant donor. Both conserved end residues are part of each CDR3.

TRBV30 13 CAWNRGEADTQYF
TRBV7-2 14 CASSLKPPLGEQFF
TRBV12-3/TRBV12-4 15 CASSLRSGGNNEQFF
TRBV30 13 CAWSRDGNTEAFF
TRBV20-1 14 CSATDSPAKNIQYF
TRBV3-1 15 CASSQDRGRAYEQYF
TRBV5-6 16 CASRNSYQWANLEQYF
TRBV6-1 12 CASGPMYDEQFF
TRBV12-3/TRBV12-4 15 CASSPALGGRYTIYF
TRBV19 15 CASSIGIGVVNEQFF
TRBV20-1 13 CSARDTGQETQYF
TRBV20-1 10 CSASRFEAFF
TRBV7-3 13 CASSPDTRDTQYF
TRBV5-1 21 CASSLAEVIGVERKGSYEQYF
TRBV7-9 15 CASSLGSGVSNEQFF